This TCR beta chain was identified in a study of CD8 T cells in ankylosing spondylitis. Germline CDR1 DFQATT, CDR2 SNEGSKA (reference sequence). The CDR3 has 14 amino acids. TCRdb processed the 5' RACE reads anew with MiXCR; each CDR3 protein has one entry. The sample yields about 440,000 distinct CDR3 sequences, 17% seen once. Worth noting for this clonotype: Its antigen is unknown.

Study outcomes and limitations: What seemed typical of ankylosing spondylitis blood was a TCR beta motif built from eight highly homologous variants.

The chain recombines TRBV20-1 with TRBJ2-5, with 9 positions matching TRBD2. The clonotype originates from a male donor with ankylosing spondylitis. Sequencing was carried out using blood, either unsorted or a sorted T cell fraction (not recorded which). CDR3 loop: CGSPPAGGVETQYF. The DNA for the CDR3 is TGCGGCTCTCCACCAGCGGGAGGAGTGGAGACCCAGTACTTC.